This entry concerns a single TCR beta chain. Its antigen is still unknown. RNA amounts of about 0.45 to 1 ug underwent reverse transcription with random hexamers. A single record per CDR3 protein comes from TCRdb applying MiXCR to the immunoSEQ multiplex PCR reads. The sample lists about 300,000 distinct CDR3 sequences; approximately 90% were seen once. The patients serving as multiple sclerosis controls were treatment-naive. They had stable or active relapsing-remitting disease and fulfilled revised McDonald criteria. This sample stems from a study of CD8 T cells in Susac syndrome. Findings and limits, study-wide: Acknowledgment was made by the study that its TCR sequencing and HLA analysis involved a relatively small number of individuals.

Germline lookup yields CDR1 SGHDT and CDR2 YYEEEE. The CDR3 consists of 14 residues. V lost 0 bases and J 4 bases, leaving 8 bases between the germline ends. The sample taken for sequencing was CD8+ T cells from PBMCs. The rearrangement links TRBV5-6 to TRBJ2-1; no reliable D call. The sequence derives from a human donor with multiple sclerosis. In nucleotides, the CDR3 is TGTGCCAGCAGCTTGGGAATGGCATACAATGAGCAGTTCTTC. It specifies CASSLGMAYNEQFF. Full variable domain (remainder filled in from reference TRBV5-6 and TRBJ2-1): DAGVTQSPTHLIKTRGQQVTLRCSPKSGHDTVSWYQQALGQGPQFIFQYYEEEERQRGNFPDRFSGHQFPNYSSELNVNALLLGDSALYLCASSLGMAYNEQFFGPGTRLTVL.